This T cell receptor (beta chain) comes out of a study of identical twins. In TCRdb, the 5' RACE reads were re-called with MiXCR into one record per CDR3 protein. The sample includes fewer than 250,000 distinct CDR3 sequences, about 16% of them seen just once. These data are also associated with another study on T cells expressing NK-cell markers. This second study notes: Sorted CD3+CD56+NKG2C+, CD3+CD56+NKG2C- and CD3+CD56-NKG2C+ T cells provided the TCR beta repertoires.

The sequenced sample consisted of CD8+ T cells sorted from blood. The clonotype comes from a woman younger than 30 in good health.

The CDR3 protein is CASSLGPRGNQPQHF. In nucleotides, the CDR3 is TGTGCCAGCAGTTTGGGCCCCCGGGGCAATCAGCCCCAGCATTTT. The chain uses TRBV28 and TRBJ1-5; D is unresolved. The CDR3 is 15 residues long. V lost 3 bases and J 2 bases, leaving 11 bases between the germline ends. CDR1 and CDR2 (germline): MDHEN, SYDVKM.